The clone carrying this T cell receptor beta chain was picked up many times. The data belong to a study of early T cells in non-severe SARS-CoV-2 infection. Study summary: Unsorted whole blood bulk RNA was sequenced, with unpaired chains.

Individual cDNA molecules received unique molecular identifiers. TCRdb analysed the 5' RACE reads with MiXCR anew, one entry per CDR3 protein. The data hold 30,000 to 45,000 distinct CDR3 sequences, with 5% to 6.5% observed a single time. V lost 2 bases and J lost 4; bases outside the gene matches: 4. CDR1 SGHKS and CDR2 YYEKEE come from the germline V gene (reference sequence). The CDR3 has 14 amino acids. The sequence was collected from an adult who was a healthcare worker with PCR-confirmed SARS-CoV-2 infection or an uninfected control (not recorded which). The sequencing input was whole blood. V usage is TRBV5-5 and J usage is TRBJ1-1; TRBD1 matches at 8 bases. The CDR3 here is CASSLQGVLTEAFF. The CDR3 DNA is TGTGCCAGCAGCTTACAGGGGGTTCTCACTGAAGCTTTCTTT. The full variable domain, completed using reference TRBV5-5 and TRBJ1-1, is DAGVTQSPTHLIKTRGQQVTLRCSPISGHKSVSWYQQVLGQGPQFIFQYYEKEERGRGNFPDRFSARQFPNYSSELNVNALLLGDSALYLCASSLQGVLTEAFFGQGTRLTVV.